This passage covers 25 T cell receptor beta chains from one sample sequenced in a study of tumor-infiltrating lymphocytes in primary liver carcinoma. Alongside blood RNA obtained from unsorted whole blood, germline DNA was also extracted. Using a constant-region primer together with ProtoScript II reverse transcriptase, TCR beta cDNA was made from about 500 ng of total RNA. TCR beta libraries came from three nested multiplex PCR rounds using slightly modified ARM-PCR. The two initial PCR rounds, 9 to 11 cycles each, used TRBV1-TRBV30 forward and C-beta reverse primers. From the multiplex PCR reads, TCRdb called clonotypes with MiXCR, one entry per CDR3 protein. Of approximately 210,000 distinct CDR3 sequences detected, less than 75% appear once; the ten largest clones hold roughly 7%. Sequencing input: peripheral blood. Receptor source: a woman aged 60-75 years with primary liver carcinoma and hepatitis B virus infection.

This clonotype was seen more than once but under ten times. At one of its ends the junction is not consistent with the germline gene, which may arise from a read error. CDR3 in DNA: TGTGCCAGCAGTGAAGCGGCCGGGGGGCTGTTTTTT. As protein: CASSEAAGGLFF. This chain joins TRBV6-1 and TRBJ2-2; possible D gene TRBD2, 6 bases. CDR1 and CDR2 (germline): MNHNS, SASEGT. This CDR3 comprises 12 residues.

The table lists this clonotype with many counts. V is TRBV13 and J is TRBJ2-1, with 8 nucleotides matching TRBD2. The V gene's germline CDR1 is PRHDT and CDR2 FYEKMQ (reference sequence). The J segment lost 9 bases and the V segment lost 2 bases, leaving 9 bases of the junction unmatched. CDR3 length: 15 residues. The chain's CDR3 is CASSLRGTSGSEQFF. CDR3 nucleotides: TGTGCCAGCAGCTTAAGGGGCACGAGCGGGAGTGAGCAGTTCTTC.

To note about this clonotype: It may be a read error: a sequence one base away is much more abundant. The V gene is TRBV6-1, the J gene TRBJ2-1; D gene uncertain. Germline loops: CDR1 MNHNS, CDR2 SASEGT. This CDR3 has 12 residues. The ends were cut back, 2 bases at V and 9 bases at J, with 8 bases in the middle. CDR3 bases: TGTGCCAGCAGTGAATGGGTAAGTGAGCAGTTCTTC. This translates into CASSEWVSEQFF.

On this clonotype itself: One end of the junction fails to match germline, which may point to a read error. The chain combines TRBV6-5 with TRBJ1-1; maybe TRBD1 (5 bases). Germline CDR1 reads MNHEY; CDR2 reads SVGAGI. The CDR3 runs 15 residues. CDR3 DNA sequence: TGTGCCAGCGCTTACAGGCAGGGTGTGAACACTGAAGCTCTCTTC. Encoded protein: CASAYRQGVNTEALF.

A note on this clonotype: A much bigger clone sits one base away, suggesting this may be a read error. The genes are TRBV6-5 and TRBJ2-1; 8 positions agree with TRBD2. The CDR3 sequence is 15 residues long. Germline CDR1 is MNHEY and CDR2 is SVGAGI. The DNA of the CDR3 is TGTGCCAGCACCCCCAGAGCGGGAGTTTTTAATGAGCGGTTCTTC. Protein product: CASTPRAGVFNERFF.

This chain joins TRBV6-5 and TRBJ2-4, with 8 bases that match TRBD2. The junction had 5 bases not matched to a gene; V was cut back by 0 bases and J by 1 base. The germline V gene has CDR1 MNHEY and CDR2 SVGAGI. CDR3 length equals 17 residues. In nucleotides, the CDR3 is TGTGCCAGCAGTTACTCCGGGGGGGGCTCTGCCAAAAACATTCAGTACTTC. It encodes CASSYSGGGSAKNIQYF.

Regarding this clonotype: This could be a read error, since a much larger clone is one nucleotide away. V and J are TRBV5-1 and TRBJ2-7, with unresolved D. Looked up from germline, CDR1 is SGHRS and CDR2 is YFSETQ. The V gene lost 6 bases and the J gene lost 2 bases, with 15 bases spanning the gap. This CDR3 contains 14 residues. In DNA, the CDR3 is TGCGCCAGCAATCTTCAGTCCCGTGCCTACGAGCAGTACTTC. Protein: CASNLQSRAYEQYF.

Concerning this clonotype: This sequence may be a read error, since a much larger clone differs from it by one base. Here the CDR3 DNA reads TGTGTCAGCACCGGGACAGGGGGTAAAGAGACCCAGTACTTC. Encoded protein: CVSTGTGGKETQYF. This rearrangement joins TRBV6-5 to TRBJ2-5; the match to TRBD1 covers 11 bases. Germline V gene lookup returns CDR1 MNHEY and CDR2 SVGAGI. The CDR3 spans 14 residues.

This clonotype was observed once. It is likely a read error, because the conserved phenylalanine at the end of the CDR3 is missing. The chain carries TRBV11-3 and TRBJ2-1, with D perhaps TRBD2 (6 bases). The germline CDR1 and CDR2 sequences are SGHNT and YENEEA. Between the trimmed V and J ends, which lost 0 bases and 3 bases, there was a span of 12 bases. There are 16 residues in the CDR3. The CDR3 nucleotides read TGTGCCAGCAGCTTAGAGGGCGGGGCCTACTACAATGAGCAGTTCTTG. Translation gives CASSLEGGAYYNEQFL.

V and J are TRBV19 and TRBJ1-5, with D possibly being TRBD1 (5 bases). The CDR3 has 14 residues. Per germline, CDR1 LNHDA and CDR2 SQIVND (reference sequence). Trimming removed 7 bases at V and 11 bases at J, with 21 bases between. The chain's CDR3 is CASTRRGANLAQHF. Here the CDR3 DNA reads TGTGCCAGTACCCGACGTGGGGCCAATCTCGCCCAGCATTTT.

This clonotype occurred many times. CDR3 nucleotides: TGTGCCAGCAGCTTAGTAGGGGGCCCCAACAATGAGCAGTTCTTC. Residues: CASSLVGGPNNEQFF. The rearrangement joins TRBV11-3 to TRBJ2-1; 7 bases line up with TRBD1. J lost 5 bases, V lost 1 base, and 5 bases had no gene match. CDR3 length: 15 residues. The germline gives CDR1 SGHNT, CDR2 YENEEA. The full variable domain, with the rest looked up from reference TRBV11-3 and TRBJ2-1, is EAGVVQSPRYKIIEKKQPVAFWCNPISGHNTLYWYLQNLGQGPELLIRYENEEAVDDSQLPKDRFSAERLKGVDSTLKIQPAELGDSAVYLCASSLVGGPNNEQFFGPGTRLTVL.

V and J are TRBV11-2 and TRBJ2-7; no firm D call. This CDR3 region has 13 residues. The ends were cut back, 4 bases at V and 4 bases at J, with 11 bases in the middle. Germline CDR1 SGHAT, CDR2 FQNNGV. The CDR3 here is CASSYSGPYEQYF. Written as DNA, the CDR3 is TGTGCCAGCAGCTATTCCGGGCCATACGAGCAGTACTTC.

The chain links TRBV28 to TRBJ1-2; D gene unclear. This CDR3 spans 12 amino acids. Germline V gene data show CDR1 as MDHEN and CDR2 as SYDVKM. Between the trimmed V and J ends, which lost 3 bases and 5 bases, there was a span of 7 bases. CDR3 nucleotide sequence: TGTGCCAGCAGTTTTATGGAGTATGGCTACACCTTC. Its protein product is CASSFMEYGYTF.

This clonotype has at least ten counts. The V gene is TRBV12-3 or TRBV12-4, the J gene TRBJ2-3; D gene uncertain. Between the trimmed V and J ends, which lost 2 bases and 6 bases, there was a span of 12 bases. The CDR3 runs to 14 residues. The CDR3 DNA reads TGTGCCAGCAGTTTACGGCAGCCGGCGGATACGCAGTATTTT. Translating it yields CASSLRQPADTQYF.

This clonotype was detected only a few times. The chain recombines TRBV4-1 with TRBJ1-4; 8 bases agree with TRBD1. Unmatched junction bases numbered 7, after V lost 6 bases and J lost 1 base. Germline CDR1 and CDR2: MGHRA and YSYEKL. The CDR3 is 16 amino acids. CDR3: CASSPNDRGTNEKLFF. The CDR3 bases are TGCGCCAGCAGTCCCAACGACAGGGGAACTAATGAAAAACTGTTTTTT.

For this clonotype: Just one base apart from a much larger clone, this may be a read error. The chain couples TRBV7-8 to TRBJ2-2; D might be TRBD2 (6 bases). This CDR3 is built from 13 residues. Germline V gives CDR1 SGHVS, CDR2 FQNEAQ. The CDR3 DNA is TGTGCCTCAAGAGGAGGGAACACCGGGGAGCAGTTTTTT. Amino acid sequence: CASRGGNTGEQFF.

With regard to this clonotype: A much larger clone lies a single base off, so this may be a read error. The CDR3 loop reads CSVRGIWNEQFF. CDR3 bases: TGCAGCGTTAGAGGGATTTGGAATGAGCAGTTCTTC. The V call is TRBV29-1, the J call TRBJ2-1; D is perhaps TRBD2 (5 bases). Germline V lookup: CDR1 SQVTM, CDR2 ANQGSEA. The CDR3 has 12 residues. Between the trimmed V and J ends, which lost 5 bases and 7 bases, there was a span of 12 bases.

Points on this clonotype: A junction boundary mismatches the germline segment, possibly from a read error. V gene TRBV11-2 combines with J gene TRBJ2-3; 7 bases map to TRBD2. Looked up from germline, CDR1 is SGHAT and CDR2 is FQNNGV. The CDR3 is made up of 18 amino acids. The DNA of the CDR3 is TGTACCAGCAGCTTAGATCTCGGGACTATCGGTAGCACAGATACGCAGTATTTT. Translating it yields CTSSLDLGTIGSTDTQYF.

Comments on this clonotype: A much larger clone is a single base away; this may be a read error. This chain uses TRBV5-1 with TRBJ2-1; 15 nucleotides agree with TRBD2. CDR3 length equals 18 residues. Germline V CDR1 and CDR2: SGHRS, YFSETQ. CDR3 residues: CASSDRGTSGRLANGQFF. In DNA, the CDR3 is TGCGCCAGCAGCGACCGGGGGACTAGCGGGAGGTTGGCCAATGGGCAGTTCTTC. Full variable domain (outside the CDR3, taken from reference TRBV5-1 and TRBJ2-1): KAGVTQTPRYLIKTRGQQVTLSCSPISGHRSVSWYQQTPGQGLQFLFEYFSETQRNKGNFPGRFSGRQFSNSRSEMNVSTLELGDSALYLCASSDRGTSGRLANGQFFGPGTRLTVL.

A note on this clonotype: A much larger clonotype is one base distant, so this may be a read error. This CDR3 reads CDSSPGTGGTLEAFF. CDR3 bases: TGTGACAGCAGTCCCGGGACAGGGGGTACCCTTGAAGCTTTCTTT. The J gene is TRBJ1-1, the V gene TRBV12-3 or TRBV12-4, with 11 nucleotides matching TRBD1. The CDR3 covers 15 residues.

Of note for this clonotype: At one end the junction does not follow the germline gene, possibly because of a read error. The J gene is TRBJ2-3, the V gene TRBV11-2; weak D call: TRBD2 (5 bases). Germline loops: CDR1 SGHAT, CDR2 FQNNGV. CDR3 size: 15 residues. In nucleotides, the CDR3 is TGCGCCAGCAGTTTAGTCGCATCTAGCACAGATATGCAGTATTTT. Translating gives CASSLVASSTDMQYF.

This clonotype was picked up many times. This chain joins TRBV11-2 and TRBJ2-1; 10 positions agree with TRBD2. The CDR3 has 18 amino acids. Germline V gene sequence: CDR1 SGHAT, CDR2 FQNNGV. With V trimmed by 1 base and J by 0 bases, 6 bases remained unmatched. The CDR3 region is CASSLASGRAASYNEQFF. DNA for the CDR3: TGTGCCAGCAGCTTAGCCAGCGGGAGGGCCGCCTCCTACAATGAGCAGTTCTTC. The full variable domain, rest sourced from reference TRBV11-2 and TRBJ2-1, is EAGVAQSPRYKIIEKRQSVAFWCNPISGHATLYWYQQILGQGPKLLIQFQNNGVVDDSQLPKDRFSAERLKGVDSTLKIQPAKLEDSAVYLCASSLASGRAASYNEQFFGPGTRLTVL.

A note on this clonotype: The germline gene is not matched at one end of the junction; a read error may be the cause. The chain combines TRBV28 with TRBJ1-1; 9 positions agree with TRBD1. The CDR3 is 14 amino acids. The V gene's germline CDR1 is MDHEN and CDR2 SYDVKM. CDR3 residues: CASSSSGQGLEAFF. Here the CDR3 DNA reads TGTGCAAGCAGTTCCTCGGGACAGGGTCTTGAAGCTTTCTTT.

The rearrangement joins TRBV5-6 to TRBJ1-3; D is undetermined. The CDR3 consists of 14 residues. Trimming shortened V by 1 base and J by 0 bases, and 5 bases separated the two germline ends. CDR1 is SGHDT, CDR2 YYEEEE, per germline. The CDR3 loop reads CASSLWVSGNTIYF. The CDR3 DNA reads TGTGCCAGCAGCTTGTGGGTCTCTGGAAACACCATATATTTT.

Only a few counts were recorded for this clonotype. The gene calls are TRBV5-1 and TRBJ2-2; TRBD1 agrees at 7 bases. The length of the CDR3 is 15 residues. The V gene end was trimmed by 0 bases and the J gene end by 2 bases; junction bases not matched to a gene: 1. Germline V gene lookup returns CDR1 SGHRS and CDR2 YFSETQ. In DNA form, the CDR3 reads TGCGCCAGCAGCTTGGGGGACAGCAACACCGGGGAGCTGTTTTTT. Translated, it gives CASSLGDSNTGELFF.